The sequence of this T cell receptor (beta chain) was determined in a study of identical twins. Trimming stripped 2 bases from V and 5 bases from J, with 7 bases between. CDR3 size: 12 residues. CDR1 is MGHRA and CDR2 is YSYEKL in the germline V gene. MiXCR, applied by TCRdb to the 5' RACE reads, yields one record per CDR3 protein. The sample consists of some 300,000 distinct CDR3 sequences, 9% to 15% of them appearing once. The same sample was also used in a study of yellow fever vaccine responses in identical twins.

The clonotype comes from a woman aged 18-29 years in good health. What was sequenced was CD8+ T cells sorted from blood. The chain couples TRBV4-1 to TRBJ2-7; D may be TRBD1 (5 bases). CDR3 nucleotides: TGCGCCAGCAGCCAAACAGGACACGAGCAGTACTTC. Translated, it gives CASSQTGHEQYF.